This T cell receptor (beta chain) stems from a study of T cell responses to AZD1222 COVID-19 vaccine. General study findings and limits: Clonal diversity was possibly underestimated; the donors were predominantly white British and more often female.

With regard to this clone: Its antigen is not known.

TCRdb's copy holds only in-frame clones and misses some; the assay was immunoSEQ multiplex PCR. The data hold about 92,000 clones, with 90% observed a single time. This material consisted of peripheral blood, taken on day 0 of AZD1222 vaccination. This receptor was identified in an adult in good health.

Written as DNA, the CDR3 is TGTGCCAGCAGCTCCAGCCCGGGGAGTTCTTACACCGGGGAGCTGTTTTTT. Its translation is CASSSSPGSSYTGELFF. J is TRBJ2-2 and V is TRBV7-3, with a weak D call TRBD2 (5 bases). This CDR3 region has 17 residues. The V gene's germline CDR1 is SGHTA and CDR2 FQGTGA. V lost 4 bases and J lost 3, with 18 bases in between. The full variable domain, rest sourced from reference TRBV7-3 and TRBJ2-2, is GAGVSQTPSNKVTEKGKYVELRCDPISGHTALYWYRQSLGQGPEFLIYFQGTGAADDSGLPNDRFFAVRPEGSVSTLKIQRTERGDSAVYLCASSSSPGSSYTGELFFGEGSRLTVL.